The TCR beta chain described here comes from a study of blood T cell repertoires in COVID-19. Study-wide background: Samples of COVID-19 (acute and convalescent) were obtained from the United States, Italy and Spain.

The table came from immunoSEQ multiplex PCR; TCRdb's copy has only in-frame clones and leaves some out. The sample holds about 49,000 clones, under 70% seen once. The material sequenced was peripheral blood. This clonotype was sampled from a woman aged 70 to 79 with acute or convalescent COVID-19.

CDR3 residues: CASSSSGRRAKNIQYF. In DNA, the CDR3 is TGTGCCAGCAGTTCTAGCGGGAGGAGGGCCAAAAACATTCAGTACTTC. The chain has TRBV2 and TRBJ2-4; 11 bases agree with TRBD2. Germline-derived CDR1 and CDR2 are SNHLY and FYNNEI. Trimming cost V 5 bases and J 1 base; bases outside gene matches: 4. This CDR3 has 16 residues. The full variable domain, with the rest looked up from reference TRBV2 and TRBJ2-4, is EPEVTQTPSHQVTQMGQEVILRCVPISNHLYFYWYRQILGQKVEFLVSFYNNEISEKSEIFDDQFSVERPDGSNFTLKIRSTKLEDSAMYFCASSSSGRRAKNIQYFGAGTRLSVL.